This T cell receptor (beta chain) came from a study of patients and donors after allogeneic stem cell transplantation. The CDR3 totals 18 residues. This clonotype came up a few times. TCRdb ran MiXCR on the RT-PCR reads and lists one entry per CDR3 protein. Of some 960,000 distinct CDR3 sequences in the sample, approximately 18% were seen once. The source material was blood, either unsorted or a sorted T cell fraction (not recorded which). This receptor was identified in a human donor who was either an allogeneic HSCT recipient or a stem cell or donor lymphocyte infusion donor (not recorded which). It is not recorded whose cells these are; they may come from a transplant donor. The chain joins TRBV21-1 to TRBJ2-1; TRBD2, the table's D call, lacks a check against the DNA. TRBV21-1 is an annotated pseudogene. Here the CDR3 DNA reads TGTGCCAGCAGCAAAGATGGGCTAGCGGGGGGGTACTACAATGAGCAGTTCTTC. It codes for CASSKDGLAGGYYNEQFF.